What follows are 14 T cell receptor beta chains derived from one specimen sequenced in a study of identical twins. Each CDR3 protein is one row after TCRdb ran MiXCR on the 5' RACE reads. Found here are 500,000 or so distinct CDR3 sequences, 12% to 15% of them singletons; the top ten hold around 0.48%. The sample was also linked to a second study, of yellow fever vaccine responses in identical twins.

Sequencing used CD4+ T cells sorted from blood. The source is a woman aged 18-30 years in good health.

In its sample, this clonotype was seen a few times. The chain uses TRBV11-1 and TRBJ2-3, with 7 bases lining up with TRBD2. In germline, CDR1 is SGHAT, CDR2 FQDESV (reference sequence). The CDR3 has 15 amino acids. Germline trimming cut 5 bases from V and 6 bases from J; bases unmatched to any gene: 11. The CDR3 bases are TGTGCCAGCAGCCCCCCCGGGGGAGGGTCGGATACGCAGTATTTT. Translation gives CASSPPGGGSDTQYF.

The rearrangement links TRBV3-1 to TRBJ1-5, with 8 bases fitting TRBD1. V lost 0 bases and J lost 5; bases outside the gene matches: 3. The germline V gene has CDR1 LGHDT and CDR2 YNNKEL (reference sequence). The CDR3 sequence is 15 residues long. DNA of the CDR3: TGTGCCAGCAGCCAAGACCCAGGGGGCGATCAGCCCCAGCATTTT. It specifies CASSQDPGGDQPQHF.

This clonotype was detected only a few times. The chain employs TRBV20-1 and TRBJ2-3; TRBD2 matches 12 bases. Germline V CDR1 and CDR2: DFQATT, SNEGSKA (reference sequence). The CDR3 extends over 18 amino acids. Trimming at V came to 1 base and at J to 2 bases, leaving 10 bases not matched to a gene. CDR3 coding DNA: TGCAGTGCTAGAGTGGTCGGTCTAGCGGGGGGGACCACAGATACGCAGTATTTT. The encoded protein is CSARVVGLAGGTTDTQYF.

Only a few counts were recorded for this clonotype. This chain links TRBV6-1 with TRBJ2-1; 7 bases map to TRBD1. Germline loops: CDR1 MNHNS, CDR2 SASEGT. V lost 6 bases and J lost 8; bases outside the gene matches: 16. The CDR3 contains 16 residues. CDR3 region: CASRGISLTGTHEQFF. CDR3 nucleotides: TGTGCCAGCAGGGGAATTTCACTGACAGGGACGCATGAGCAGTTCTTC.

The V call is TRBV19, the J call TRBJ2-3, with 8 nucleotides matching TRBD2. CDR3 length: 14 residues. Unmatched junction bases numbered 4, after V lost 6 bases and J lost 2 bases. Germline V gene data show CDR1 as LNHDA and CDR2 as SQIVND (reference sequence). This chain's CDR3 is CASRRLATTDTQYF. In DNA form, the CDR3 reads TGTGCCAGTAGACGACTAGCGACCACAGATACGCAGTATTTT.

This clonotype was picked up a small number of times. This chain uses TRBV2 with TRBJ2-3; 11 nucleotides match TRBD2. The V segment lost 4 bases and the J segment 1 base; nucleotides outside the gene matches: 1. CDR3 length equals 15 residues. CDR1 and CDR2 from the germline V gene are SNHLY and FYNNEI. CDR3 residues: CASSAGLAGTDTQYF. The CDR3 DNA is TGTGCCAGCAGTGCGGGACTAGCGGGCACAGATACGCAGTATTTT.

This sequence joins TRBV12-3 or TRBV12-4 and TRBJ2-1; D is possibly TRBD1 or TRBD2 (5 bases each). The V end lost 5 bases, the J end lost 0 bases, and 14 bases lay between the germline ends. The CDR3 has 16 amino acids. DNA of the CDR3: TGTGCCAGCAGTCCCCGATGGGGGAGCTCCTACAATGAGCAGTTCTTC. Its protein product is CASSPRWGSSYNEQFF.

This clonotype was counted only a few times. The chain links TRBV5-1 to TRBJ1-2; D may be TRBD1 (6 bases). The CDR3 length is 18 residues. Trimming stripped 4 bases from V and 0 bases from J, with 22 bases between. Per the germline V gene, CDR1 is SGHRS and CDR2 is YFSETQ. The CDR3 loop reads CASSPTFQDRQSNYGYTF. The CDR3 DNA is TGCGCCAGCAGCCCAACGTTCCAGGACAGACAATCTAACTATGGCTACACCTTC.

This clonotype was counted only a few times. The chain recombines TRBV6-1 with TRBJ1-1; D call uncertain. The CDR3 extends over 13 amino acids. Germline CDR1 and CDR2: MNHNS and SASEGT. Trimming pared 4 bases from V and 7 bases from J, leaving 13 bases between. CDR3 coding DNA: TGTGCCAGCAGTGCCCCCTCGATGGTTGAAGCTTTCTTT. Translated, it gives CASSAPSMVEAFF.

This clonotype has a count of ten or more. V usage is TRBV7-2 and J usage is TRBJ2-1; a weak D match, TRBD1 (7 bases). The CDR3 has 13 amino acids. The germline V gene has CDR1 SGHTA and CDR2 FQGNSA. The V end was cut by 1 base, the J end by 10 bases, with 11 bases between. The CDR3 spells CASSLGGTVEQFF. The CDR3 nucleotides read TGTGCCAGCAGCTTAGGCGGGACAGTCGAGCAGTTCTTC. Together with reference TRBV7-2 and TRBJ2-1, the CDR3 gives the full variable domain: GAGVSQSPSNKVTEKGKDVELRCDPISGHTALYWYRQSLGQGLEFLIYFQGNSAPDKSGLPSDRFSAERTGGSVSTLTIQRTQQEDSAVYLCASSLGGTVEQFFGPGTRLTVL.

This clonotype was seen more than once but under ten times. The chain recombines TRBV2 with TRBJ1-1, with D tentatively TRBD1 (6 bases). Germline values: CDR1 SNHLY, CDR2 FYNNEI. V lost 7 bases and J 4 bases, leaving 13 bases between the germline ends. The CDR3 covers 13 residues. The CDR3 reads CASNRVVGTEAFF. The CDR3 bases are TGTGCCAGCAACAGGGTGGTAGGCACTGAAGCTTTCTTT.

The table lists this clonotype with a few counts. CDR3 nucleotides: TGCGCCAGCAGCTTCGGGACAGGGGGCCCCAATGAGCAGTTCTTC. Protein: CASSFGTGGPNEQFF. This sequence joins TRBV5-1 and TRBJ2-1, with TRBD1 matching 12 bases. The CDR3 runs to 15 residues. V lost 2 bases, J lost 6 bases, and 3 bases stayed unmatched. Germline assignment: CDR1 SGHRS and CDR2 YFSETQ.

For the CDR3, the DNA is TGTGCCAGCAGTTCGGGACAGGGGATCTCCTACGAGCAGTACTTC. Translated, it gives CASSSGQGISYEQYF. The chain combines TRBV6-5 with TRBJ2-7; 10 bases agree with TRBD1. V was clipped by 4 bases and J by 0 bases; unmatched bases: 3. The germline gives CDR1 MNHEY, CDR2 SVGAGI. CDR3 size: 15 residues.

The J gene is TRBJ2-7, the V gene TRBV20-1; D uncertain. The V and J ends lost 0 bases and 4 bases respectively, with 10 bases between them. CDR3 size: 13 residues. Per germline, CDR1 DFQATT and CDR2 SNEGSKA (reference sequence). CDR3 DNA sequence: TGCAGTGCTAGAGATGCCACTAAGTACGAGCAGTACTTC. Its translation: CSARDATKYEQYF.